A selection of T cell receptor beta chains follows, all from one sample in a study of shared clonotypes between healthy human individuals. Assay used: immunoSEQ multiplex PCR; TCRdb lists only in-frame clones, some missing. Of fewer than 1.4 million clones in the sample, about 80% were seen once. Specimen: memory CD4+ T cells from PBMCs. These receptors were collected from a man between 18 and 29 years old in good health. Some clones in this sample may be carry-over from other donors' samples. The CDR3 runs from the conserved cysteine through the conserved F or W. Each record gives: clone size, V gene, CDR3 protein. A clone size is listed for some rows: how often the clone was seen (once, few, many), or a class if it is expanded.

size: NA
V: TRBV27
CDR3: CASRTGSRGYTF

size: NA
V: TRBV5-8
CDR3: CASSYWSPAEAFF

size: NA
V: TRBV5-1
CDR3: CASSSDRGLYEQYF

size: NA
V: TRBV5-1
CDR3: CASSLRVNSYEQYF

size: NA
V: TRBV5-1
CDR3: CASSAGQGENIQYF

size: few
V: TRBV2
CDR3: CASRADTAGNTIYF

size: NA
V: TRBV6-1
CDR3: CASKNSKTYEKLFF

size: NA
V: TRBV28
CDR3: CASTFRGREEETQYF

size: NA
V: TRBV7-6
CDR3: CASSLGPRAQKLFF

size: NA
V: TRBV30
CDR3: CAWSANMEAFF

size: NA
V: TRBV5-6
CDR3: CASSFLRGETQYF

size: NA
V: TRBV6-1
CDR3: CASSVGQGARETQYF

size: NA
V: TRBV27
CDR3: CASSLVPQGRSSTEAFF

size: NA
V: TRBV6-6
CDR3: CASRDVSSYNSPLHF

size: NA
V: TRBV5-5
CDR3: CASSARWGTDTDTQYF

size: NA
V: TRBV20-1
CDR3: CRGAGNTEAFF

size: NA
V: TRBV9
CDR3: CASSEGTGLQETQYF

size: NA
V: TRBV9
CDR3: CASSISGENTEAFF

size: NA
V: TRBV5-1
CDR3: CASRLGTLGDTQYF

size: NA
V: TRBV12-5
CDR3: CASGPEPSGDTQYF

size: once
V: TRBV28
CDR3: CASSQLDPDSNQPQHF

size: NA
V: TRBV30
CDR3: CAWRRDASNTGELFF

size: NA
V: TRBV2
CDR3: CASTQAGYEQYF

size: NA
V: TRBV28
CDR3: CASSSGGGETQYF

size: NA
V: TRBV28
CDR3: CASSLTTWRGRYSNQPQHF

size: many
V: TRBV27
CDR3: CASSWDGRNEKLFF

size: few
V: TRBV10-3
CDR3: CAISEGLAGATQYF

size: NA
V: TRBV5-4
CDR3: CASSQGQGNYEQYF

size: NA
V: TRBV10-1
CDR3: CASSESSRRDEQYF

size: once
V: TRBV6-1
CDR3: CASSAQGADYNEQFF

size: NA
V: TRBV7-7
CDR3: CASSLARGQPWFF

size: NA
V: TRBV28
CDR3: CASSPGLGGVNIQYF

size: NA
V: TRBV6-5
CDR3: CASSFSGPHQETQYF

size: NA
V: TRBV7-9
CDR3: CASSLELVSDTQYF

size: NA
V: TRBV7-8
CDR3: CASSFTSVPGEAFF

size: NA
V: TRBV27
CDR3: CASKSYGVGYGYTF

size: NA
V: TRBV19
CDR3: CASSPGGGLNTEAFF

size: NA
V: TRBV29-1
CDR3: CSVTSSDTQYF

size: few
V: TRBV9
CDR3: CASSQRGLAGGPEQFF

size: many
V: TRBV27
CDR3: CASSQTPTGNNEQFF

size: many
V: TRBV7-9
CDR3: CASSLRLAGVSGTSYEQYF

size: NA
V: TRBV11-3
CDR3: CASSFAGGDATQYF

size: few
V: TRBV27
CDR3: CASWAPRVGELFF

size: NA
V: TRBV7-3
CDR3: CASSRDSGELFF

size: NA
V: TRBV30
CDR3: CAWSLRTNSYNQPQHF

size: NA
V: TRBV29-1
CDR3: CSVEGQGLRGNTIYF

size: NA
V: TRBV10-1
CDR3: CASSTTPANEQYF

size: NA
V: TRBV2
CDR3: CASRLDSIDEKLFF

size: few
V: TRBV6-5
CDR3: CASTVNDRGYEQYF

size: NA
V: TRBV9
CDR3: CASSTNRGPYGYTF

size: once
V: TRBV28
CDR3: CASSSLPLNTEAFF

size: NA
V: TRBV19
CDR3: CASSTRASLGVYF

size: NA
V: TRBV7-2
CDR3: CASSLELTSYQPQHF

size: NA
V: TRBV19
CDR3: CASNNRQGGPNQPQHF

size: NA
V: TRBV15
CDR3: CATSRDQSTNEKLFF

size: NA
V: TRBV13
CDR3: CASSFRVAGGTGELFF